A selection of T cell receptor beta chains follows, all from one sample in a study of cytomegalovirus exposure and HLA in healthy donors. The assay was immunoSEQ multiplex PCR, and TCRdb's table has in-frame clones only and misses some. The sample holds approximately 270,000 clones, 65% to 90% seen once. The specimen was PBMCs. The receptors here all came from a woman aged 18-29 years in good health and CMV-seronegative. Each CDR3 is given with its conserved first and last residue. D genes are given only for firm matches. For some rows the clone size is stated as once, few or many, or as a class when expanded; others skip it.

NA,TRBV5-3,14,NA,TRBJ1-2,TGTGCCAGAAGCCGGGACTCTTCTAACTATGGCTACACCTTC,CARSRDSSNYGYTF
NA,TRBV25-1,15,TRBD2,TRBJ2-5,TGTGCCAGCAGTGATGGATTGGGGGGGTGGGAGACCCAGTACTTC,CASSDGLGGWETQYF
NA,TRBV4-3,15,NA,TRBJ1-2,TGCGCCAGCAGCCAAGATTGGGCAGTCAGCTATGGCTACACCTTC,CASSQDWAVSYGYTF
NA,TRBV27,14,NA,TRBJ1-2,TGTGCCAGCAGAACGGACAGAAGTAACTATGGCTACACCTTC,CASRTDRSNYGYTF
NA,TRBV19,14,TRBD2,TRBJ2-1,TGTGCCAGTAGCCTAGCGGGGGGATACAATGAGCAGTTCTTC,CASSLAGGYNEQFF
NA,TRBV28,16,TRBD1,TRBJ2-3,TGTGCCACTTTTAGCGACAGGGAAAAAAATACAGATACGCAGTATTTT,CATFSDREKNTDTQYF
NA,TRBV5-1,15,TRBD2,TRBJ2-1,TGCGCCAGCAGCTCTGACCGGACTAGCGGGGGCCCGCAGTTCTTC,CASSSDRTSGGPQFF
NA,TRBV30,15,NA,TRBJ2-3,TGTGCCTGGAGTGTACAGGTCAGCCGCACAGATACGCAGTATTTT,CAWSVQVSRTDTQYF
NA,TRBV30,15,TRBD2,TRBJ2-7,TGTGCCTGGAGTTTTAGGACTAGCGGGATACTCGAGCAGTACTTC,CAWSFRTSGILEQYF
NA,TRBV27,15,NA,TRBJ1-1,TGTGCCAGCAGTTTCCTAGGGGTAAAGAACACTGAAGCTTTCTTT,CASSFLGVKNTEAFF
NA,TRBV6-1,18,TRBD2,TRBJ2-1,TGTGCCAGCAGTGAACCCCCGGGACTAGCGGGAGTCGACAATGAGCAGTTCTTC,CASSEPPGLAGVDNEQFF
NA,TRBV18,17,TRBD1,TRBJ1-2,TGTGCCAGCTCACCATCCTCCGGACAGGGGGCGAGCTATGGCTACACCTTC,CASSPSSGQGASYGYTF
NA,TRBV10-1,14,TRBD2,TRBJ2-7,TGCGCCAGCAGTCGACTAGCGGGGGACTACGAGCAGTACTTC,CASSRLAGDYEQYF
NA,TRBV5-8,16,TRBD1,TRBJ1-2,TGTGCCAGCAGCCCCCAAACAGGGGCTGGGGGCTATGGCTACACCTTC,CASSPQTGAGGYGYTF
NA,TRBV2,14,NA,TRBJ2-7,TGTGCCAGCAGTGGCCAGGACAGATTCTACGAGCAGTACTTC,CASSGQDRFYEQYF
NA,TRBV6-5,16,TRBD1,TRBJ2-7,TGTGCCAGCAGTTATAGACCGGGACAGGGTTGGTACGAGCAGTACTTC,CASSYRPGQGWYEQYF
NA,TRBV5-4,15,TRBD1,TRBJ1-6,TGTGCCAGCAGCTCAAGGACAGGGTCGGGGTCACCCCTCCACTTT,CASSSRTGSGSPLHF
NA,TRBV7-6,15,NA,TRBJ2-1,TGTGCCAGCAGCCGTGAGGAGTTTTCCTACAATGAGCAGTTCTTC,CASSREEFSYNEQFF
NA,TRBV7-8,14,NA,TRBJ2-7,TGTGCCAGCAGCTTACCCCCGCGGGTCTACGAGCAGTACTTC,CASSLPPRVYEQYF
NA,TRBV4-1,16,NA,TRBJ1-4,TGCGCCAGCAGCCAAGGCCTAGTCGGTCGGGGTGAAAAACTGTTTTTT,CASSQGLVGRGEKLFF
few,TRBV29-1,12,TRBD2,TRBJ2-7,TGCAGCGTTGTCAGCGGGAAGCTCGAGCAGTACTTC,CSVVSGKLEQYF
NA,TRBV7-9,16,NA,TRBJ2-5,TGTGCCAGCAGCTTACGGGGTTGGGGAGGTGAAGAGACCCAGTACTTC,CASSLRGWGGEETQYF
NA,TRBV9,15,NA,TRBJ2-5,TGTGCCAGCAGCGTAGGGGGCAGACTCGGAGAGACCCAGTACTTC,CASSVGGRLGETQYF
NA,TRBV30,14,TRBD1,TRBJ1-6,TGTGCCTGGAGTGGACAGGGAGTTAATTCACCCCTCCACTTT,CAWSGQGVNSPLHF